This T cell receptor beta chain is from a study of T cells after yellow fever vaccination. This clonotype has a handful of counts. Its antigen is unknown. Germline is not matched at one junction end, which may reflect a read error. TCR cDNA, made by 5'RACE template switching, carried an added universal primer site and UMIs. MiXCR, run by TCRdb on the 5' RACE reads, gives a single entry per CDR3 protein. The profile covers about 400,000 distinct CDR3 sequences, with 6% to 8% appearing a single time and approximately 16% taken by the ten largest. CDR1 DFQATT and CDR2 SNEGSKA come from the germline V gene (reference sequence). This CDR3 has 17 amino acids. Findings and limits, study-wide: Abundant bulk-derived clonotypes could contaminate FACS-sorted repertoires. Just a small share of clonotypes turned up in the CD4 compartment as well as the CD8 compartment. Most clones from primary vaccination were detected again post-booster (about 96% CD4, about 85% CD8).

This rearrangement joins TRBV20-1 to TRBJ2-1; D is ambiguous. The material was PBMCs, obtained 5 days after the yellow fever booster vaccination. The receptor comes from a man aged 25 to 45 who received the YFV17D yellow fever vaccine. The CDR3 is CCARDLKIGISYNEQFF. The CDR3 nucleotides are TGCTGTGCTAGAGATCTTAAAATCGGAATCTCCTACAATGAGCAGTTCTTC.